The 19 T cell receptor beta chains in this list originate from one sample, sequenced in a study of technical replicates of blood from a few donors. The data were produced by immunoSEQ multiplex PCR, yet TCRdb's version contains in-frame clones alone and is incomplete. The table has around 83,000 clones, about nine tenths seen once. Sequenced material: T cells isolated from PBMCs. The receptors originated from a human donor in good health. Some clones in this sample may be carry-over from other donors' samples.

The chain has TRBV9 and TRBJ2-3, with TRBD2 identical over 12 bases. This CDR3 contains 17 residues. Germline CDR1 and CDR2: SGDLS and YYNGEE. V shed 0 bases, J shed 4 bases, and the junction held 6 bases outside the gene matches. In nucleotides, the CDR3 is TGTGCCAGCAGCGTAGATGCTAGCGGGAGGGCCGCAGATACGCAGTATTTT. The encoded protein is CASSVDASGRAADTQYF.

This clone is deemed medium-sized. V usage is TRBV29-1 and J usage is TRBJ2-2; D remains unclear. Trimming cost V 1 base and J 5 bases, with 8 bases left between them. Germline V gene data show CDR1 as SQVTM and CDR2 as ANQGSEA. CDR3 length: 13 amino acids. CDR3 DNA sequence: TGCAGCGTTGAAGGTTTGAGGACCGGGGAGCTGTTTTTT. Translating it yields CSVEGLRTGELFF.

This clone has just one count. The V call is TRBV5-1, the J call TRBJ1-6; TRBD1 aligns across 7 bases. V shed 0 bases and J 13 bases; nucleotides not matched to a gene: 4. This CDR3 contains 13 residues. Germline values: CDR1 SGHRS, CDR2 YFSETQ. CDR3 sequence reads: CASSLEGAAPLHF. For the CDR3, the DNA is TGCGCCAGCAGCTTGGAGGGGGCGGCTCCCCTCCACTTT.

This clone was counted a few times. The V and J genes are TRBV5-1 and TRBJ1-3, with a tentative D call TRBD1 (5 bases). Germline V gives CDR1 SGHRS, CDR2 YFSETQ. Trimming stripped 0 bases from V and 7 bases from J, with 11 bases between. This CDR3 spans 14 amino acids. For the CDR3, the DNA is TGCGCCAGCAGCTTGGCCGGGGGGAGTAACACCATATATTTT. Its translation: CASSLAGGSNTIYF.

The V gene is TRBV9, the J gene TRBJ1-6; tentative D call: TRBD1 (6 bases). V lost 2 bases and J lost 11, with 14 bases in between. This CDR3 region has 14 residues. Germline V gene lookup returns CDR1 SGDLS and CDR2 YYNGEE. Here the CDR3 reads CASSVGTLGAPLHF. The CDR3 DNA sequence: TGTGCCAGCAGCGTCGGGACACTTGGGGCACCCCTCCACTTT.

The chain uses TRBV14 and TRBJ2-1, with D hard to call. Per germline, CDR1 SGHDN and CDR2 FVKESK. Between the trimmed V and J ends, which lost 5 bases and 0 bases, there was a span of 11 bases. The CDR3 runs to 15 residues. The CDR3 protein is CASSSIRSSYNEQFF. CDR3 bases: TGTGCCAGCAGCTCAATACGGAGCTCCTACAATGAGCAGTTCTTC.

The V and J genes are TRBV5-4 and TRBJ2-1; 12 bases agree with TRBD2. Germline V gives CDR1 SGHNT, CDR2 YYREEE (reference sequence). The CDR3 length is 15 residues. The junction had 6 bases not matched to a gene; V was cut back by 5 bases and J by 6 bases. CDR3 in DNA: TGTGCCAGCAGTAAGACTAGCGGGAGTGGCAATGAGCAGTTCTTC. Amino acids: CASSKTSGSGNEQFF.

The chain uses TRBV6-5 and TRBJ2-7, with a tentative D call TRBD2 (6 bases). V was trimmed by 7 bases and J by 12 bases, leaving 22 bases between them. The CDR3 loop spans 13 amino acids. CDR1 and CDR2 from the germline V gene are MNHEY and SVGAGI. CDR3 amino acids: CASKKDLGGALYF. As DNA, the CDR3 is TGTGCCAGCAAAAAAGACCTGGGGGGAGCCCTGTACTTC.

The V and J genes are TRBV27 and TRBJ1-1, with D unclear. The CDR3 runs to 15 residues. V dropped 0 bases and J dropped 0 bases, with 8 bases sitting between them. The germline CDR1 and CDR2 sequences are MNHEY and SMNVEV (reference sequence). The CDR3 region is CASSLSRGLNTEAFF. The DNA of the CDR3 is TGTGCCAGCAGTTTATCGAGAGGGTTGAACACTGAAGCTTTCTTT.

The CDR3 region is CASSLAGTSDYEQYF. The DNA for the CDR3 is TGTGCCAGTAGTTTAGCCGGGACTAGTGACTACGAGCAGTACTTC. V gene TRBV19 combines with J gene TRBJ2-7; 8 bases line up with TRBD2. The CDR3 covers 15 residues. V lost 5 bases, J lost 3 bases, and 9 bases stayed unmatched. Per the germline V gene, CDR1 is LNHDA and CDR2 is SQIVND (reference sequence).

The V call is TRBV15, the J call TRBJ2-3; D remains ambiguous. CDR3 size: 13 residues. The V gene's germline CDR1 is LNHNV and CDR2 YYDKDF (reference sequence). The V end was cut by 1 base, the J end by 2 bases, with 4 bases between. CDR3 sequence: CATSRADTDTQYF. Written as DNA, the CDR3 is TGTGCCACCAGCAGAGCAGACACAGATACGCAGTATTTT.

The chain joins TRBV9 to TRBJ1-1; D is uncertain. Germline V CDR1 and CDR2: SGDLS, YYNGEE. V shed 0 bases and J shed 11 bases, with 14 bases lying between them. This CDR3 is 13 amino acids long. The CDR3 protein is CASSVESKQPAFF. The CDR3 bases are TGTGCCAGCAGCGTAGAATCAAAGCAACCTGCTTTCTTT.

The chain uses TRBV30 and TRBJ2-3, with D tentatively TRBD2 (5 bases). The V end was cut by 6 bases, the J end by 2 bases, with 12 bases between. Germline CDR1 GTSNPN, CDR2 SVGIG (reference sequence). The CDR3 is made up of 13 amino acids. This CDR3 reads CACRRGNTDTQYF. In DNA, the CDR3 is TGTGCCTGCAGACGGGGAAACACAGATACGCAGTATTTT.

J is TRBJ2-5 and V is TRBV19; TRBD1 matches 7 bases. Trimming at V came to 4 bases and at J to 5 bases, leaving 7 bases not matched to a gene. The CDR3 spans 14 residues. CDR1 LNHDA and CDR2 SQIVND come from the germline V gene (reference sequence). Written as DNA, the CDR3 is TGTGCCAGTAGTACGCAGGGGGATATGGAGACCCAGTACTTC. This codes for CASSTQGDMETQYF.

This clone has a handful of counts. The rearrangement joins TRBV13 to TRBJ1-2; D might be TRBD1 (5 bases). The CDR3 contains 14 residues. CDR1 and CDR2 (germline): PRHDT, FYEKMQ (reference sequence). Trimming cost V 0 bases and J 2 bases, with 7 bases left between them. The CDR3 is CASSLGRGNYGYTF. CDR3 in DNA: TGTGCCAGCAGCTTAGGGCGGGGGAACTATGGCTACACCTTC.

The genes are TRBV7-3 and TRBJ2-7, with TRBD1 identical over 9 bases. Germline-derived CDR1 and CDR2 are SGHTA and FQGTGA. The J segment lost 4 bases and the V segment lost 5 bases, leaving 15 bases of the junction unmatched. The CDR3 totals 17 residues. This CDR3 reads CASSPGTGKPGAYEQYF. The DNA for the CDR3 is TGTGCCAGCAGCCCTGGGACAGGGAAGCCCGGCGCGTACGAGCAGTACTTC.

The rearrangement uses TRBV2 and TRBJ1-5, with 10 bases that match TRBD1. Germline V gene lookup returns CDR1 SNHLY and CDR2 FYNNEI. The J segment lost 7 bases and the V segment lost 2 bases, leaving 8 bases of the junction unmatched. CDR3 length: 16 amino acids. This CDR3 is CASSEFGTGARQPQHF. CDR3 DNA sequence: TGTGCCAGCAGTGAATTTGGGACAGGGGCGCGACAGCCCCAGCATTTT.

J is TRBJ2-3 and V is TRBV21-1; the D segment call TRBD2 is taken from the table without a DNA check. TRBV21-1 is tagged as a pseudogene. The CDR3 has 17 amino acids. CDR3 loop: CASSKDERGIMTDTQYF. The DNA for the CDR3 is TGTGCCAGCAGCAAAGACGAGCGGGGGATTATGACAGATACGCAGTATTTT.

The count of this clone is one. This rearrangement joins TRBV7-6 to TRBJ2-1; 7 bases agree with TRBD2. After removal of 1 base from V and 0 bases from J, the junction contained 0 bases not matched to a gene. The CDR3 totals 15 residues. Germline V gene sequence: CDR1 SGHVS, CDR2 FNYEAQ. CDR3 in DNA: TGTGCCAGCAGCTTAGGGACTAGCTCCTACAATGAGCAGTTCTTC. Its protein product is CASSLGTSSYNEQFF.